The 14 T cell receptor beta chains in this list originate from one sample, sequenced in a study of blood T cell repertoires in COVID-19. Sequenced by immunoSEQ multiplex PCR; TCRdb stores in-frame clones only, minus some. Here the sample spans 150,000 to 200,000 clones, 80% to 90% being singletons. Sequencing was carried out using peripheral blood. These receptors came from a man aged 55 to 70 with acute or convalescent COVID-19.

This chain connects TRBV7-9 to TRBJ2-3; 16 bases match TRBD2. Germline values: CDR1 SEHNR, CDR2 FQNEAQ (reference sequence). With 5 bases clipped from V and 6 bases from J, the junction kept 5 bases outside the gene matches. The CDR3 has 16 amino acids. The CDR3 DNA sequence: TGTGCCAGCAGCCCGGGACTAGCGGGAGGGCCGGATACGCAGTATTTT. This gives the protein CASSPGLAGGPDTQYF.

DNA of the CDR3: TGTGCCACCAGCAGAGGACAGCGGGGACTAGCGGATGACACAGATACGCAGTATTTT. It specifies CATSRGQRGLADDTDTQYF. J is TRBJ2-3 and V is TRBV15; 11 bases fit TRBD2. Germline values: CDR1 LNHNV, CDR2 YYDKDF (reference sequence). The V and J ends lost 1 base and 2 bases, in that order; junction bases with no gene match: 11. The CDR3 spans 19 residues.

This chain's CDR3 is CASTREGRDTGELFF. In DNA form, the CDR3 reads TGTGCCAGTACAAGGGAGGGCCGGGACACCGGGGAGCTGTTTTTT. V usage is TRBV9 and J usage is TRBJ2-2; TRBD2 agrees at 7 bases. V gave up 8 bases and J gave up 3 bases; unmatched junction bases: 10. Per germline, CDR1 SGDLS and CDR2 YYNGEE. The CDR3 is 15 amino acids.

This clone appeared a few times. J is TRBJ2-3 and V is TRBV7-2; 10 bases are a match to TRBD2. In germline, CDR1 is SGHTA, CDR2 FQGNSA. The CDR3 runs to 15 residues. With 4 bases clipped from V and 4 bases from J, the junction kept 5 bases outside the gene matches. Here the CDR3 reads CASSSRSGRADTQYF. CDR3 nucleotide sequence: TGTGCCAGCAGCTCTCGAAGCGGGAGGGCAGATACGCAGTATTTT.

J is TRBJ1-5 and V is TRBV6-6; a possible D gene is TRBD1 (5 bases). V lost 2 bases to trimming and J lost 2 bases, with 10 bases between them. The CDR3 sequence is 15 residues long. Germline assignment: CDR1 MNHNY and CDR2 SVGAGI (reference sequence). The CDR3 DNA reads as TGTGCCAGCAGTTACGGGGCGCAGGGCAATCAGCCCCAGCATTTT. It translates to CASSYGAQGNQPQHF.

V gene TRBV24-1 combines with J gene TRBJ2-3; TRBD2 might be the D (6 bases). V lost 0 bases and J lost 6, with 15 bases in between. This CDR3 region has 16 residues. Germline V lookup: CDR1 KGHDR, CDR2 SFDVKD. CDR3 loop: CATSDLTSRAKDTQYF. Here the CDR3 DNA reads TGTGCCACCAGTGATTTGACTAGCAGAGCCAAGGATACGCAGTATTTT.

The sample holds a few counts of this clone. The chain joins TRBV25-1 to TRBJ2-7; unclear D gene. Looked up from germline, CDR1 is MGHDK and CDR2 is SYGVNS. This CDR3 is built from 13 residues. The V gene lost 3 bases and the J gene lost 2 bases, with 8 bases spanning the gap. Here the CDR3 reads CASSDGNTYEQYF. CDR3 sequence (DNA): TGTGCCAGCAGTGATGGCAATACCTACGAGCAGTACTTC.

V is TRBV6-6 and J is TRBJ2-7; D is perhaps TRBD2 (7 bases). V was trimmed by 4 bases and J by 3 bases, leaving 13 bases between them. The CDR3 spans 14 residues. Per the germline V gene, CDR1 is MNHNY and CDR2 is SVGAGI (reference sequence). The chain's CDR3 is CASSLGGALYEQYF. The CDR3 DNA follows: TGTGCCAGCAGTTTGGGGGGGGCCCTCTACGAGCAGTACTTC.

The V gene is TRBV15, the J gene TRBJ2-7, with 8 positions matching TRBD2. Trimming at V came to 0 bases and at J to 5 bases, leaving 9 bases not matched to a gene. The CDR3 spans 16 residues. Germline V gene lookup returns CDR1 LNHNV and CDR2 YYDKDF (reference sequence). The CDR3 protein is CATSRDQLAGRNEQYF. The DNA for the CDR3 is TGTGCCACCAGCAGAGATCAATTAGCGGGAAGGAACGAGCAGTACTTC.

The chain couples TRBV4-1 to TRBJ2-5; possibly TRBD1 for D (7 bases). Germline-derived CDR1 and CDR2 are MGHRA and YSYEKL. V shed 1 base and J shed 1 base, with 10 bases lying between them. This CDR3 is 15 amino acids long. The CDR3 DNA reads as TGCGCCAGCAGCCAAGGCAGGGGGGCCCAAGAGACCCAGTACTTC. It is translated as CASSQGRGAQETQYF.

The chain employs TRBV5-4 and TRBJ2-7; 11 bases map to TRBD1. V shed 1 base and J 6 bases; nucleotides not matched to a gene: 6. CDR1 and CDR2 from the germline V gene are SGHNT and YYREEE (reference sequence). The CDR3 is 15 residues long. Here the CDR3 DNA reads TGTGCCAGCAGCTTGCCCGGACAGGGGGCAGGCGAGCAGTACTTC. The encoded protein is CASSLPGQGAGEQYF.

The gene calls are TRBV18 and TRBJ2-1; a possible D gene is TRBD2 (5 bases). This CDR3 contains 15 residues. Germline V lookup: CDR1 KGHSH, CDR2 LQKENI. Trimming left V 3 bases short and J 9 bases short, with 18 bases between. The CDR3 sequence: CASSPTLSRAGEQFF. The CDR3 DNA sequence: TGTGCCAGCTCACCCACCCTGTCCCGTGCGGGTGAGCAGTTCTTC.

V and J are TRBV4-2 and TRBJ1-1; a possible D gene is TRBD1 (5 bases). The germline V gene has CDR1 LGHNA and CDR2 YNFKEQ. V was trimmed by 1 base and J by 1 base, leaving 7 bases between them. The CDR3 consists of 14 residues. CDR3 bases: TGTGCCAGCAGCCAAGTAGGGGAGAACACTGAAGCTTTCTTT. Amino acid sequence: CASSQVGENTEAFF.

This clone was seen a single time. V and J are TRBV14 and TRBJ2-1; 9 bases are shared with TRBD2. The CDR3 is made up of 13 amino acids. V was clipped by 6 bases and J by 8 bases; unmatched bases: 5. Germline-derived CDR1 and CDR2 are SGHDN and FVKESK. This CDR3 reads CASRPSGTHEQFF. CDR3 nucleotides: TGTGCCAGCAGGCCTAGCGGGACCCATGAGCAGTTCTTC.